This is a list of T cell receptor beta chains from one sample in a study of blood T cell repertoires in COVID-19. The data were produced by immunoSEQ multiplex PCR, yet TCRdb's version contains in-frame clones alone and is incomplete. The sample contains around 35,000 clones, approximately 86% of which appear only once. Specimen: peripheral blood. The receptors were gathered from a man aged 70-80 years with acute or convalescent COVID-19. Both conserved end residues are part of each CDR3. A D gene is named only where the DNA matches it firmly. The size entry is marked missing in some rows and otherwise reads once, few, many or a size class.

CDR3 protein	CDR3 DNA	D gene	clone size	V gene	J gene
CASSSGHPGNEQFF	TGTGCCAGCAGCTCGGGACACCCGGGGAATGAGCAGTTCTTC	NA	medium-sized	TRBV5-4	TRBJ2-1
CSVEDRLNYEQYF	TGCAGCGTTGAGGACAGGCTAAACTACGAGCAGTACTTC	TRBD1	NA	TRBV29-1	TRBJ2-7
CASSFTGDQPQHF	TGTGCCAGCAGCTTTACTGGAGATCAGCCCCAGCATTTT	NA	NA	TRBV7-9	TRBJ1-5
CASSPEYNEQFF	TGTGCCAGCAGCCCCGAGTACAATGAGCAGTTCTTC	NA	NA	TRBV11-2	TRBJ2-1
CASSPFGRALPDTQYF	TGTGCCAGCAGTCCCTTCGGGAGGGCCCTTCCAGATACGCAGTATTTT	TRBD2	NA	TRBV7-6	TRBJ2-3
CASGQGSSYEQYF	TGTGCCAGTGGACAGGGGTCCTCCTACGAGCAGTACTTC	TRBD1	NA	TRBV6-6	TRBJ2-7
CASSRDGSSGNTIYF	TGTGCCAGTAGCCGGGACGGGAGCTCTGGAAACACCATATATTTT	NA	NA	TRBV19	TRBJ1-3
CASSLSGRTGYTF	TGTGCCAGCAGCTTAAGCGGAAGAACAGGCTACACCTTC	NA	NA	TRBV7-3	TRBJ1-2
CASSATGGEENGYTF	TGCGCCAGCAGCGCGACAGGGGGCGAAGAAAATGGCTACACCTTC	TRBD1	NA	TRBV4-3	TRBJ1-2
CASSQGQRISYEQYF	TGTGCCAGCAGCCAGGGACAGAGAATCTCCTACGAGCAGTACTTC	TRBD1	NA	TRBV6-2/TRBV6-3	TRBJ2-7
CASSQDILVTEAFF	TGCGCCAGCAGCCAAGATATTCTCGTCACTGAAGCTTTCTTT	NA	many	TRBV4-3	TRBJ1-1
CASSSAESGGNQPQHF	TGTGCCAGCAGCTCTGCTGAATCAGGGGGCAATCAGCCCCAGCATTTT	NA	NA	TRBV7-9	TRBJ1-5
CASSTTGDNSPLHF	TGTGCCAGTAGCACGACAGGGGATAATTCACCCCTCCACTTT	TRBD1	NA	TRBV19	TRBJ1-6
CASSPRDSAYGYTF	TGTGCCAGCAGCCCCCGGGACAGTGCATATGGCTACACCTTC	TRBD1	NA	TRBV28	TRBJ1-2
CASSLATRGGDTIYF	TGCGCCAGCAGCCTTGCGACAAGGGGCGGCGACACCATATATTTT	NA	few	TRBV4-3	TRBJ1-3
CASSLLAREQYF	TGTGCCAGCAGCCTACTAGCTAGGGAGCAGTACTTC	NA	NA	TRBV13	TRBJ2-7
CASSPGLGGTDTQYF	TGTGCCAGCTCACCAGGACTGGGTGGGACAGATACGCAGTATTTT	NA	NA	TRBV18	TRBJ2-3